The rows below give T cell receptor beta chains drawn from one sample of a study of cytotoxic CD8 clonotypes in ibrutinib-treated CLL. The table came from immunoSEQ multiplex PCR; TCRdb's copy has only in-frame clones and leaves some out. This sample carries almost 250,000 clones, roughly 74% of them seen once, and the ten largest clones take 15%. The source was PBMCs, collected after 24 months of ibrutinib treatment. The receptors originated from a human donor with chronic lymphocytic leukemia. Each CDR3 is given with its conserved first and last residue. The order of the fields is clone size, J gene, D gene, V gene, CDR3 protein, CDR3 DNA. D genes are given only for firm matches. The size entry is marked missing in some rows and otherwise reads once, few, many or a size class.

>-|TRBJ2-7|TRBD2|TRBV7-6
CASSPSSGRYEQYF
TGTGCCAGCAGCCCATCTAGCGGGAGATACGAGCAGTACTTC
>-|TRBJ2-7|-|TRBV4-1
CASSPLESPYEQYF
TGCGCCAGCAGCCCTTTAGAGTCCCCCTACGAGCAGTACTTC
>-|TRBJ1-2|-|TRBV11-2
CASSLASNYGYTF
TGTGCCAGCAGCTTAGCATCTAACTATGGCTACACCTTC
>few|TRBJ1-2|-|TRBV9
CASSGTAALTPSF
TGTGCCAGCAGCGGAACAGCGGCCTTAACACCGAGCTTC
>-|TRBJ1-2|-|TRBV15
CATSMEDYGYTF
TGTGCCACCAGCATGGAAGATTATGGCTACACCTTC
>-|TRBJ2-1|-|TRBV19
CASSIWTIGRDNEQFF
TGTGCCAGTAGTATTTGGACGATCGGGCGGGACAATGAGCAGTTCTTC
>-|TRBJ2-3|-|TRBV27
CASSLGRGGTYTDTQYF
TGTGCCAGCAGCCTGGGGCGCGGGGGCACCTACACAGATACGCAGTATTTT
>-|TRBJ2-7|TRBD1|TRBV7-2
CASSLGGTGGYEQYF
TGTGCCAGCAGCTTAGGAGGGACAGGGGGCTACGAGCAGTACTTC
>-|TRBJ2-5|TRBD1|TRBV30
CAWSVGGPGQGMETQYF
TGTGCCTGGAGTGTAGGGGGGCCGGGACAGGGGATGGAGACCCAGTACTTC
>once|TRBJ2-7|TRBD2|TRBV4-3
CASSQDLAGGYNGQYF
TGCGCCAGCAGCCAAGATCTAGCGGGAGGTTATAACGGGCAGTACTTC
>-|TRBJ2-5|TRBD1|TRBV14
CASSQVSTGRETQYF
TGTGCCAGCAGCCAAGTTTCGACAGGGAGAGAGACCCAGTACTTC
>-|TRBJ1-1|-|TRBV6-5
CASNKRENTEAFF
TGTGCCAGCAACAAACGGGAGAACACTGAAGCTTTCTTT
>-|TRBJ1-2|TRBD1|TRBV30
CAWTFGDRENYGYTF
TGTGCCTGGACTTTTGGGGACAGGGAAAACTATGGCTACACCTTC
>-|TRBJ1-5|-|TRBV7-9
CASSLVGQPQHF
TGTGCCAGCAGCTTAGTTGGTCAGCCCCAGCATTTT
>-|TRBJ2-1|-|TRBV11-2
CASSIGRSYNEQFF
TGTGCCAGCAGCATAGGGCGCTCCTACAATGAGCAGTTCTTC
>-|TRBJ2-2|-|TRBV29-1
CSVELQGVPGELFF
TGCAGCGTGGAACTCCAAGGGGTGCCGGGGGAGCTGTTTTTT
>-|TRBJ1-2|-|TRBV2
CASSGAGFVSGLEDGYTF
TGTGCCAGCAGTGGGGCCGGGTTCGTATCGGGCCTTGAGGATGGCTACACCTTC
>-|TRBJ2-7|TRBD2|TRBV29-1
CSARTSGLYEQYF
TGCAGCGCCCGGACTAGCGGCCTCTACGAGCAGTACTTC
>few|TRBJ2-1|-|TRBV5-1
CASSSSSNEQFF
TGCGCCAGCAGCTCGTCTTCCAATGAGCAGTTCTTC
>few|TRBJ2-5|-|TRBV9
CASSLQGGEETQYF
TGTGCCAGCAGCTTACAGGGAGGGGAAGAGACCCAGTACTTC
>-|TRBJ1-2|TRBD1|TRBV9
CASSGGQDGYTF
TGTGCCAGCAGCGGCGGACAGGATGGCTACACCTTC
>few|TRBJ1-1|-|TRBV11-2
CASRIPGGGNTEAFF
TGTGCCAGCAGAATACCCGGGGGTGGGAACACTGAAGCTTTCTTT
>-|TRBJ2-7|-|TRBV11-3
CASSVTAAANSYEQYF
TGTGCCAGCAGCGTTACCGCGGCCGCCAACTCCTACGAGCAGTACTTC
>-|TRBJ1-1|-|TRBV19
CASRPRNTEAFF
TGTGCCAGTCGTCCTAGGAACACTGAAGCTTTCTTT
>-|TRBJ1-2|-|TRBV9
CASSGPTATSYGYTF
TGTGCCAGCAGCGGACCGACAGCCACCTCCTATGGCTACACCTTC
>-|TRBJ1-2|-|TRBV6-5
CASRTGGYTF
TGTGCCAGCAGAACTGGCGGCTACACCTTC
>-|TRBJ1-4|-|TRBV18
CASSPLDRNEKLFF
TGTGCCAGCTCACCTTTGGACAGAAATGAAAAACTGTTTTTT
>-|TRBJ2-7|-|TRBV6-6
CASSGTFKEQYF
TGTGCCAGCTCAGGAACATTCAAAGAGCAGTACTTC
>-|TRBJ2-1|-|TRBV28
CASSRLGSSYNEQFF
TGTGCCAGCAGTCGACTGGGGAGCTCCTACAATGAGCAGTTCTTC
>few|TRBJ1-1|TRBD1|TRBV7-9
CASSLPTGGTAGLNTEAFF
TGTGCCAGCAGCTTACCGACTGGAGGGACAGCCGGATTGAACACTGAAGCTTTCTTT
>-|TRBJ2-1|-|TRBV7-9
CASSLDEQFF
TGTGCCAGCAGCTTAGATGAGCAGTTCTTC
>-|TRBJ2-1|-|TRBV11-1
CASGFGVDEQFF
TGTGCCAGCGGCTTCGGGGTCGATGAGCAGTTCTTC
>once|TRBJ2-3|-|TRBV5-8
CASSLGGGARVDTQYF
TGTGCCAGCAGCTTGGGTGGGGGGGCGAGAGTCGATACGCAGTATTTT
>few|TRBJ2-7|TRBD2|TRBV28
CASSPRGLDLYEQYF
TGTGCCAGCAGTCCGCGAGGACTAGATCTCTACGAGCAGTACTTC
>-|TRBJ1-5|-|TRBV7-2
CASSLIWAEGQPQHF
TGTGCCAGCAGCTTAATTTGGGCGGAGGGTCAGCCCCAGCATTTT
>-|TRBJ1-1|-|TRBV6-5
CASSYSYQNTEAFF
TGTGCCAGCAGTTACTCCTACCAGAACACTGAAGCTTTCTTT
>-|TRBJ2-3|-|TRBV4-3
CASSQVSLFTDTQYF
TGCGCCAGCAGCCAAGTCTCCCTGTTCACAGATACGCAGTATTTT
>-|TRBJ2-1|TRBD1|TRBV6-5
CASSYGDRANNEQFF
TGTGCCAGCAGTTACGGGGACAGGGCGAACAATGAGCAGTTCTTC
>-|TRBJ2-7|TRBD2|TRBV30
CAWTLRASGKSSYEQYF
TGTGCCTGGACCCTGCGGGCTAGCGGGAAGTCCTCCTACGAGCAGTACTTC